This entry lists 20 T cell receptor beta chains sequenced from one sample in a study of vaccination effects on CD4 cells after COVID-19. These TCRs' antigens remain unknown. Generated by immunoSEQ multiplex PCR, the TCRdb table keeps only in-frame clones and is missing some. The table has around 27,000 clones, 65% seen once; the top ten hold almost 10%. Cultured cells yielded isolated CD4+ T cells after 10 to 11 days. Sequenced material: CD4+ T cells from PBMCs cultured without peptide, taken before COVID-19 vaccination. The receptors were sampled from a human donor who received a COVID-19 vaccine.

V gene TRBV18 combines with J gene TRBJ2-1; D is unclear. Trimming removed 0 bases at V and 1 base at J, with 13 bases between. This CDR3 is built from 17 residues. Germline CDR1 KGHSH, CDR2 LQKENI. The CDR3 coding sequence is TGTGCCAGCTCACCACCGAGAGGCAGGCAGTCCTACAATGAGCAGTTCTTC. This sequence encodes CASSPPRGRQSYNEQFF.

The chain recombines TRBV6-2 or TRBV6-3 with TRBJ2-1, with a possible D match to TRBD2 (6 bases). Trimming took 2 bases from V and 6 from J, leaving 20 bases between them. Germline loops: CDR1 MNHEY, CDR2 SVGEGT. CDR3 size: 17 residues. CDR3 in DNA: TGTGCCAGCAGTTACGCCACCTCGGGGAGGTTCGTCAATGAGCAGTTCTTC. This gives the protein CASSYATSGRFVNEQFF.

The rearrangement links TRBV7-9 to TRBJ2-7, with 10 positions matching TRBD2. Germline V gives CDR1 SEHNR, CDR2 FQNEAQ (reference sequence). J gave up 3 bases and V 1 base, and 6 bases lay outside the gene matches. The length of the CDR3 is 16 residues. CDR3 nucleotides: TGTGCCAGCAGCTTAGTAGCGGGAGGAGTCGTCTACGAGCAGTACTTC. This sequence encodes CASSLVAGGVVYEQYF.

The chain links TRBV2 to TRBJ1-2; 8 positions agree with TRBD1. The CDR3 is made up of 15 amino acids. The germline gives CDR1 SNHLY, CDR2 FYNNEI. J lost 5 bases, V lost 6 bases, and 11 bases had no gene match. The CDR3, as DNA: TGTGCCAGCAGCAATCAACCGGGACAGGTTTATGGCTACACCTTC. As protein: CASSNQPGQVYGYTF.

Details on this clone: The sample carries other DNA sequences with the same CDR3. The V and J genes are TRBV5-4 and TRBJ2-7, with 9 bases matching TRBD2. V gave up 0 bases and J gave up 0 bases; unmatched junction bases: 4. Germline-derived CDR1 and CDR2 are SGHNT and YYREEE (reference sequence). The CDR3 spans 16 residues. The CDR3 loop reads CASSLGRGGSSYEQYF. DNA of the CDR3: TGTGCCAGCAGCTTGGGGCGGGGGGGAAGCTCCTACGAGCAGTACTTC.

This chain connects TRBV6-1 to TRBJ2-3; 9 nucleotides align to TRBD2. The CDR3 sequence is 16 residues long. Germline trimming cut 1 base from V and 4 bases from J; bases unmatched to any gene: 6. Germline V lookup: CDR1 MNHNS, CDR2 SASEGT. The CDR3 sequence is CASSEVSGSFADTQYF. For the CDR3, the DNA is TGTGCCAGCAGTGAAGTTAGCGGGAGTTTCGCAGATACGCAGTATTTT.

This clone has just one count. The chain couples TRBV19 to TRBJ1-1, with a weak D call TRBD1 (6 bases). Trimming removed 6 bases from V and 0 bases from J, with 11 bases in between. The CDR3 has 14 amino acids. Germline-derived CDR1 and CDR2 are LNHDA and SQIVND (reference sequence). As DNA, the CDR3 is TGTGCCAGTAGCCCAGGGGACCTGAACACTGAAGCTTTCTTT. The encoded protein is CASSPGDLNTEAFF.

The J gene is TRBJ1-3, the V gene TRBV7-9; a weak D match, TRBD1 (6 bases). V lost 5 bases, J lost 3 bases, and 20 bases lay in between. The CDR3 runs 17 residues. Germline V CDR1 and CDR2: SEHNR, FQNEAQ (reference sequence). CDR3 nucleotide sequence: TGTGCCAGCAGCCGGCGGAAAACAGGGCAGGATGGAAACACCATATATTTT. This translates into CASSRRKTGQDGNTIYF.

Remarks on this clone: At one end the junction does not follow the germline gene, possibly because of a read error. The chain couples TRBV10-2 to TRBJ2-2; D ambiguous. The CDR3 is 14 amino acids. The germline V gene encodes CDR1 WSHSY and CDR2 SAAADI. CDR3 DNA: TGCGCCAGCAGGGAGTGGGGGAACACCGGGGAGCTGTTTTTT. Amino acid sequence: CASREWGNTGELFF.

V and J are TRBV11-2 and TRBJ2-1; 11 nucleotides agree with TRBD2. Unmatched junction bases numbered 9, after V lost 5 bases and J lost 6 bases. The germline gives CDR1 SGHAT, CDR2 FQNNGV. The CDR3 totals 16 residues. CDR3 in amino acids: CASSRFSGRAVNEQFF. The CDR3 bases are TGTGCCAGCAGCAGATTTAGCGGGAGGGCGGTCAATGAGCAGTTCTTC. The full variable domain, with the rest looked up from reference TRBV11-2 and TRBJ2-1, is EAGVAQSPRYKIIEKRQSVAFWCNPISGHATLYWYQQILGQGPKLLIQFQNNGVVDDSQLPKDRFSAERLKGVDSTLKIQPAKLEDSAVYLCASSRFSGRAVNEQFFGPGTRLTVL.

This clone was seen only a few times. V usage is TRBV10-2 and J usage is TRBJ1-6; D is ambiguous. V was pared by 5 bases and J by 4 bases, with 9 bases between. The CDR3 is 14 amino acids. Germline V gene lookup returns CDR1 WSHSY and CDR2 SAAADI. Here the CDR3 DNA reads TGCGCCAGCAGTCCCACCGATTATAATTCACCCCTCCACTTT. Protein product: CASSPTDYNSPLHF.

The chain combines TRBV4-2 with TRBJ1-2; D unresolved. CDR1 LGHNA and CDR2 YNFKEQ come from the germline V gene. The CDR3 has 16 amino acids. V was trimmed by 1 base and J by 0 bases, leaving 12 bases between them. The CDR3 DNA is TGTGCCAGCAGCCAAGGCGTAGGTTACTCTAACTATGGCTACACCTTC. Amino acid sequence: CASSQGVGYSNYGYTF.

This chain uses TRBV21-1 with TRBJ2-3. TRBV21-1 is shown as a pseudogene. CDR3 length: 14 residues. The CDR3 sequence is CASLDGFSTDTQYF. The CDR3 nucleotides read TGTGCCAGCCTGGACGGGTTTAGCACAGATACGCAGTATTTT.

This clone was counted only a few times. The rearrangement uses TRBV6-5 and TRBJ1-1; unclear D gene. Germline V gene data show CDR1 as MNHEY and CDR2 as SVGAGI. Trimming cost V 8 bases and J 0 bases, with 4 bases left between them. The CDR3 is made up of 11 amino acids. The CDR3 region is CASRLNTEAFF. CDR3 nucleotide sequence: TGTGCCAGCCGGTTGAACACTGAAGCTTTCTTT.

A few counts support this clone. The chain has TRBV3-1 (or the pseudogene TRBV3-2) and TRBJ1-2; a weak D match, TRBD1 (6 bases). The CDR3 is 14 residues long. V dropped 2 bases and J dropped 4 bases, with 11 bases sitting between them. Germline CDR1 is LGHDT and CDR2 is YNNKEL (reference sequence). The CDR3 loop is CASSQSQGIYGYTF. CDR3 DNA sequence: TGTGCCAGCAGCCAATCCCAGGGGATCTATGGCTACACCTTC.

This chain connects TRBV5-1 to TRBJ2-1; a possible D gene is TRBD1 (5 bases). The CDR3 contains 12 residues. Germline values: CDR1 SGHRS, CDR2 YFSETQ. V lost 5 bases, J lost 5 bases, and 8 bases lay in between. CDR3 loop: CASRPDNNEQFF. The CDR3 DNA follows: TGCGCCAGCAGACCGGACAACAATGAGCAGTTCTTC.

V usage is TRBV5-1 and J usage is TRBJ1-4; 10 positions match TRBD1. The trim removed 0 bases at V and 8 bases at J, leaving 4 bases unmatched. Germline CDR1 is SGHRS and CDR2 is YFSETQ. The CDR3 consists of 15 residues. CDR3 amino acids: CASSLAGTGEEKLFF. CDR3 in DNA: TGCGCCAGCAGCTTGGCCGGGACAGGGGAGGAAAAACTGTTTTTT. Looking up the rest from reference TRBV5-1 and TRBJ1-4 gives the full variable domain: KAGVTQTPRYLIKTRGQQVTLSCSPISGHRSVSWYQQTPGQGLQFLFEYFSETQRNKGNFPGRFSGRQFSNSRSEMNVSTLELGDSALYLCASSLAGTGEEKLFFGSGTQLSVL.

Of note for this clone: One junction end disagrees with the germline gene, perhaps due to a read error. This chain connects TRBV5-5 to TRBJ1-1; D unclear. CDR1 is SGHKS and CDR2 is YYEKEE in the germline V gene (reference sequence). The CDR3 totals 13 residues. In nucleotides, the CDR3 is TGTGCCAGCGGAGCACTTGCTAGTATAGCGGGCACGTTT. Its protein product is CASGALASIAGTF. The full variable domain, in which reference TRBV5-5 and TRBJ1-1 provide the parts outside the CDR3, is DAGVTQSPTHLIKTRGQQVTLRCSPISGHKSVSWYQQVLGQGPQFIFQYYEKEERGRGNFPDRFSARQFPNYSSELNVNALLLGDSALYLCASGALASIAGTFGQGTRLTVV.

The chain links TRBV6-1 to TRBJ1-2, with D hard to call. This CDR3 is 15 amino acids long. V shed 3 bases and J shed 4 bases, with 15 bases lying between them. CDR1 MNHNS and CDR2 SASEGT come from the germline V gene. CDR3 region: CASSDARATAYGYTF. In nucleotides, the CDR3 is TGTGCCAGCAGTGATGCCCGGGCGACGGCCTATGGCTACACCTTC.

The chain employs TRBV29-1 and TRBJ2-3; 9 nucleotides line up with TRBD2. V lost 4 bases, J lost 3 bases, and 11 bases stayed unmatched. Germline CDR1 is SQVTM and CDR2 is ANQGSEA. The CDR3 has 16 amino acids. In DNA, the CDR3 is TGCAGCGTTGTACCCCGTGGGGCGGGAGGGACAGATACGCAGTATTTT. This sequence encodes CSVVPRGAGGTDTQYF.